This T cell receptor beta chain is from a study of glioma-infiltrating T cells. Using RNA template, CDR3s of TCR alpha and beta were amplified with iRepertoire arm-PCR. Tissue mRNA or PBMC total RNA, 100-400 ng, went into one-step reverse transcription and amplification. TCRdb reanalysed the multiplex PCR reads using MiXCR and keeps one entry per CDR3 protein. The sample includes about 140,000 distinct CDR3 sequences, approximately 39% seen only once; the top ten take about a fifth. General study results and limits: Gliomas, especially low-grade, showed above-expected tissue-blood divergence; non-neoplastic patients showed below. Only very few CDR3 sequences appeared in both tissue and blood.

The CDR3 is 14 amino acids. Looked up from germline, CDR1 is MNHNS and CDR2 is SASEGT. About this clonotype: Its antigen remains unknown. Being one base from a much bigger clone, this may be a read error.

The rearrangement uses TRBV6-1 and TRBJ1-5; D gene uncertain. Sequencing was performed on glioma tissue, nonneoplastic brain tissue, or PBMCs (not recorded which). The TCR comes from a human donor with low-grade glioma or glioblastoma, undergoing nonglioma brain surgery, or in good health (not recorded which). CDR3 DNA sequence: TGTGCCAGCAATATGGAGGGTCCCAATCATCCCCAGCATTTT. Its translation is CASNMEGPNHPQHF.